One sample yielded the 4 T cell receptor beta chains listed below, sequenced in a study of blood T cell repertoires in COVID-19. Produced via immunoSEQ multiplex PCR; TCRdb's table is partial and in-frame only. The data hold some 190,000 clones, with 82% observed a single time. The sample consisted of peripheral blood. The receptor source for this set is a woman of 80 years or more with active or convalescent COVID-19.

CDR3 amino acids: CASSQASRESEQFF. The CDR3 DNA reads as TGTGCCAGCAGCCAAGCCTCCAGGGAAAGTGAGCAGTTCTTC. The chain has TRBV3-1 (or the pseudogene TRBV3-2) and TRBJ2-1, with a weak D call TRBD1 (5 bases). The CDR3 is 14 residues long. Germline loops: CDR1 LGHDT, CDR2 YNNKEL (reference sequence). Trimming stripped 1 base from V and 9 bases from J, with 13 bases between.

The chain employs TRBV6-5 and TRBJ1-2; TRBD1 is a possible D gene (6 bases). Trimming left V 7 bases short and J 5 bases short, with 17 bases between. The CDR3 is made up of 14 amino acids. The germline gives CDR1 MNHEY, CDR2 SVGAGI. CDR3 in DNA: TGTGCCAGCACCACTATGGGGACACCTTATGGCTACACCTTC. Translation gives CASTTMGTPYGYTF.

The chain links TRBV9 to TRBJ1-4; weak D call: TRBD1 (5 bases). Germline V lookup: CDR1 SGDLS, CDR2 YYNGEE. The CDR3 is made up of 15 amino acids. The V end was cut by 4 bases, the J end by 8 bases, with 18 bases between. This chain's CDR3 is CASSPSVRATEKLFF. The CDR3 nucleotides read TGTGCCAGCAGCCCTAGTGTCAGGGCCACCGAAAAACTGTTTTTT.

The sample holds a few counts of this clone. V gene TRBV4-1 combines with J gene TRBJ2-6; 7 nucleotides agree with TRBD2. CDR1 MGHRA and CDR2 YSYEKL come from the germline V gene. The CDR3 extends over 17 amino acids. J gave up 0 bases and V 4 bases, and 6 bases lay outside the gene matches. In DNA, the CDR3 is TGCGCCAGCAGCCGGAGTTCGGGGGGCTCTGGGGCCAACGTCCTGACTTTC. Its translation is CASSRSSGGSGANVLTF.